This TCR beta chain was found in a study of human T cells and chemical hapten exposure. Study observations and caveats: Patch test score tracked positively with PT1 expanded TCR counts.

This sample's time point: patch test 1, 2 weeks after DPC sensitization. Treatment specified: therapeutic diphenylcyclopropenone sensitization with weekly scalp DPC. TCRdb re-analysed the RACE reads in MiXCR, keeping a single row per CDR3 protein. The sample holds under 200,000 distinct CDR3 sequences, roughly 15% seen once. Germline trimming cut 3 bases from V and 3 bases from J; bases unmatched to any gene: 1. Germline V CDR1 and CDR2: LGHNA, YNFKEQ. This CDR3 comprises 14 residues. This clonotype was counted a few times. What it binds is unknown. Material: whole blood, obtained in connection with sensitization to the hapten diphenylcyclopropenone (DPC). The chain links TRBV4-2 to TRBJ2-2; TRBD2 matches 7 bases. The sequence derives from a woman under 40 with alopecia areata. Some clones in this sample may be carry-over from other donors' samples. In DNA, the CDR3 is TGTGCCAGCAGCCAGACTAGCTACACCGGGGAGCTGTTTTTT. It is translated as CASSQTSYTGELFF.